This entry features one TCR beta chain sequence. As yet, its antigen is unknown. A multiplex PCR was run with 60 Vbeta primers and 13 Jbeta primers. Libraries were prepared by immunoSEQ multiplex PCR; TCRdb keeps only in-frame clonotypes and omits some of them. The sample includes hundreds of thousands of clones, approximately 82% seen only once; the top ten take over 0.55%. The source of the sample is a study of cytomegalovirus exposure and HLA in healthy donors. Whole-study findings and limits: Later findings reportedly placed an Asian-associated ancestry cluster below the roughly 700-donor mean for N-insertions.

The V and J ends lost 3 bases and 4 bases respectively, with 10 bases between them. The CDR3 loop spans 13 amino acids. The germline V gene encodes CDR1 MDHEN and CDR2 SYDVKM. The gene calls are TRBV28 and TRBJ2-7, with TRBD1 as a possible D gene (5 bases). Sequenced input: PBMCs. The sequence derives from a man younger than 30 in good health and CMV-seronegative. The CDR3 DNA reads as TGTGCCAGCAGTTTCAGGGTAGAGTACGAGCAGTACTTC. Translated, it gives CASSFRVEYEQYF.